One sample yielded the 27 T cell receptor beta chains listed below, sequenced in a study of T cell repertoires in cytomegalovirus infection. TCRdb re-analysed the reads in MiXCR, keeping a single row per CDR3 protein. The sample contains about 160,000 distinct CDR3 sequences, 17% of which appear only once. Sequencing was carried out using CD8+ T cells from PBMCs. These receptors originate from a human donor in good health (CMV status not recorded). Some clones in this sample may be carry-over from other donors' samples.

The chain couples TRBV7-6 to TRBJ1-5; a weak D match, TRBD1 (5 bases). The CDR3 loop spans 13 amino acids. The V gene lost 5 bases and the J gene lost 4 bases, with 9 bases spanning the gap. Germline V gene lookup returns CDR1 SGHVS and CDR2 FNYEAQ. The CDR3 loop reads CASSRAGNQPQHF. The CDR3 DNA follows: TGTGCCAGCAGCAGAGCAGGGAATCAGCCCCAGCATTTT.

The chain uses TRBV20-1 and TRBJ1-1; 10 bases align to TRBD1. The germline gives CDR1 DFQATT, CDR2 SNEGSKA (reference sequence). V shed 5 bases and J 3 bases; nucleotides not matched to a gene: 12. The CDR3 length is 16 residues. CDR3 sequence: CSALGQGNRWHTEAFF. As DNA, the CDR3 is TGCAGTGCTCTGGGACAGGGGAATCGCTGGCACACTGAAGCTTTCTTT.

V usage is TRBV7-9 and J usage is TRBJ2-5; D call uncertain. This CDR3 has 13 amino acids. V was clipped by 5 bases and J by 5 bases, with 12 bases between them. CDR1 is SEHNR, CDR2 FQNEAQ, per germline (reference sequence). CDR3 loop: CASSHPIGETQYF. DNA of the CDR3: TGTGCCAGCAGCCATCCTATAGGGGAGACCCAGTACTTC.

This clonotype occurred a few times. The chain carries TRBV7-2 and TRBJ1-1, with 9 bases identical to TRBD1. The germline gives CDR1 SGHTA, CDR2 FQGNSA. The CDR3 runs 16 residues. The junction had 10 bases not matched to a gene; V was cut back by 1 base and J by 7 bases. CDR3 in amino acids: CASSLGYKQGADEAFF. The CDR3 DNA sequence: TGTGCCAGCAGCTTAGGGTACAAACAGGGGGCAGATGAAGCTTTCTTT.

There are many counts of this clonotype. This chain joins TRBV28 and TRBJ2-1, with a tentative D call TRBD1 (5 bases). Germline V CDR1 and CDR2: MDHEN, SYDVKM. Trimming left V 7 bases short and J 2 bases short, with 9 bases between. There are 13 residues in the CDR3. CDR3 sequence reads: CASTQGTYNEQFF. The CDR3 bases are TGTGCCAGCACCCAGGGAACCTACAATGAGCAGTTCTTC.

In its sample, this clonotype was seen a few times. This chain joins TRBV29-1 and TRBJ2-7; 7 positions match TRBD2. This CDR3 has 13 residues. Trimming removed 4 bases from V and 0 bases from J; junction bases left unmatched: 3. The germline V gene has CDR1 SQVTM and CDR2 ANQGSEA. DNA for the CDR3: TGCAGCGTTGTGGGAGGGGACTCCTACGAGCAGTACTTC. Translating it yields CSVVGGDSYEQYF.

This clonotype was counted only a few times. The rearrangement links TRBV28 to TRBJ2-7; TRBD1 aligns across 9 bases. J was trimmed by 6 bases and V by 4 bases; bases with no gene match: 4. Germline V gene data show CDR1 as MDHEN and CDR2 as SYDVKM. The CDR3 sequence is 13 residues long. This CDR3 is CASSYRGRTEQYF. The DNA of the CDR3 is TGTGCCAGCAGTTACAGGGGGCGGACCGAGCAGTACTTC.

The sample holds many counts of this clonotype. For the CDR3, the DNA is TGTGCCAGCAGCTTACGGGAGATAAATCAGCCCCAGCATTTT. Encoded protein: CASSLREINQPQHF. V gene TRBV7-2 combines with J gene TRBJ1-5, with unresolved D. Trimming took 2 bases from V and 4 from J, leaving 9 bases between them. Per germline, CDR1 SGHTA and CDR2 FQGNSA. This CDR3 region has 14 residues.

This clonotype has just a few counts. The chain uses TRBV27 and TRBJ2-7, with a tentative D call TRBD1 (6 bases). Germline V gene lookup returns CDR1 MNHEY and CDR2 SMNVEV (reference sequence). V lost 2 bases and J 5 bases, leaving 13 bases between the germline ends. The CDR3 runs to 14 residues. The DNA for the CDR3 is TGTGCCAGCAGTTTACAGGGGATGGCCGACGAGCAGTACTTC. Amino acids: CASSLQGMADEQYF.

The chain uses TRBV7-9 and TRBJ2-1; 8 nucleotides agree with TRBD2. Per germline, CDR1 SEHNR and CDR2 FQNEAQ (reference sequence). The CDR3 is made up of 15 amino acids. The junction had 11 bases not matched to a gene; V was cut back by 8 bases and J by 5 bases. For the CDR3, the DNA is TGTGCCAGCCGGCCAGCGGGAGATAAAGACAATGAGCAGTTCTTC. It encodes CASRPAGDKDNEQFF.

This chain joins TRBV7-2 and TRBJ2-4; the D gene could be TRBD1 or TRBD2 (5 bases each). This CDR3 comprises 16 residues. CDR1 is SGHTA and CDR2 is FQGNSA in the germline V gene. Trimming stripped 5 bases from V and 0 bases from J, with 14 bases between. The CDR3 loop is CASSPGPLLAKNIQYF. The DNA for the CDR3 is TGTGCCAGCAGCCCGGGACCCCTCCTAGCCAAAAACATTCAGTACTTC.

The J gene is TRBJ2-1, the V gene TRBV6-1; tentatively, D is TRBD1 (5 bases). Germline loops: CDR1 MNHNS, CDR2 SASEGT. The CDR3 covers 16 residues. The V end was cut by 1 base, the J end by 0 bases, with 10 bases between. CDR3 sequence reads: CASSEVDSFSYNEQFF. CDR3 DNA: TGTGCCAGCAGTGAAGTAGACAGTTTCTCCTACAATGAGCAGTTCTTC.

The sample holds a few counts of this clonotype. The rearrangement links TRBV29-1 to TRBJ2-1; no definite D call. Trimming pared 3 bases from V and 0 bases from J, leaving 9 bases between. CDR1 SQVTM and CDR2 ANQGSEA come from the germline V gene. The CDR3 spans 14 residues. CDR3 in DNA: TGCAGCGTTGATGGACGGAGCTCCTACAATGAGCAGTTCTTC. Protein product: CSVDGRSSYNEQFF.

Turning to this clonotype: One base away lies a much larger clone, so this may be a sequencing read error. The final CDR3 position lacks the conserved phenylalanine or tryptophan, pointing to a likely read error. The chain joins TRBV7-6 to TRBJ2-3, with D unresolved. Trimming stripped 3 bases from V and 5 bases from J, with 9 bases between. The CDR3 length is 13 residues. Germline V gives CDR1 SGHVS, CDR2 FNYEAQ. Here the CDR3 reads CASSFGPGDTQYL. The CDR3 DNA is TGTGCCAGCAGCTTCGGGCCCGGAGATACGCAGTATTTA.

This clonotype was picked up a small number of times. The V call is TRBV28, the J call TRBJ1-2; 10 positions agree with TRBD1. Trimming at V came to 5 bases and at J to 6 bases, leaving 15 bases not matched to a gene. This CDR3 region has 17 residues. Germline CDR1 and CDR2: MDHEN and SYDVKM. The CDR3 here is CASSPWTGGALSDGYTF. CDR3 sequence (DNA): TGTGCCAGCAGTCCCTGGACAGGGGGGGCCTTATCGGATGGCTACACCTTC.

This clonotype was seen more than once but under ten times. In DNA, the CDR3 is TGTGCCAGCAGTTATAACCTATTGAACAATGAGCAGTTCTTC. Translating gives CASSYNLLNNEQFF. The V and J genes are TRBV6-2 or TRBV6-3 and TRBJ2-1; D ambiguous. The ends were cut back, 3 bases at V and 5 bases at J, with 11 bases in the middle. The germline CDR1 and CDR2 sequences are MNHEY and SVGEGT. The CDR3 extends over 14 amino acids.

In its sample, this clonotype was seen a few times. The rearrangement links TRBV11-2 to TRBJ1-2, with D perhaps TRBD1 (5 bases). The CDR3 covers 16 residues. Germline CDR1 is SGHAT and CDR2 is FQNNGV. Trimming cost V 4 bases and J 3 bases, with 18 bases left between them. This chain's CDR3 is CASSSFREGMDYGYTF. The DNA of the CDR3 is TGTGCCAGCAGCTCATTCAGGGAGGGAATGGACTATGGCTACACCTTC.

This CDR3 reads CASSYLSSYGYTF. CDR3 sequence (DNA): TGTGCCAGCAGCTACTTGAGTAGCTATGGCTACACCTTC. The J gene is TRBJ1-2, the V gene TRBV7-2; D is uncertain. The CDR3 has 13 residues. From germline, CDR1 is SGHTA and CDR2 FQGNSA. V was pared by 4 bases and J by 4 bases, with 10 bases between. Based on the CDR3 plus reference TRBV7-2 and TRBJ1-2, the full variable domain is GAGVSQSPSNKVTEKGKDVELRCDPISGHTALYWYRQSLGQGLEFLIYFQGNSAPDKSGLPSDRFSAERTGGSVSTLTIQRTQQEDSAVYLCASSYLSSYGYTFGSGTRLTVV.

The chain links TRBV7-9 to TRBJ2-7, with D possibly called TRBD1 or TRBD2 (5 bases each). The CDR3 sequence is 16 residues long. Trimming shortened V by 3 bases and J by 1 base, and 16 bases separated the two germline ends. CDR1 SEHNR and CDR2 FQNEAQ come from the germline V gene (reference sequence). This chain's CDR3 is CASSFVRGSLSYEQYF. The CDR3 DNA reads TGTGCCAGCAGCTTCGTCCGGGGCTCCCTTTCCTACGAGCAGTACTTC.

V gene TRBV15 combines with J gene TRBJ2-7, with a weak D call TRBD1 (5 bases). The V and J ends lost 7 bases and 3 bases respectively, with 16 bases between them. This CDR3 comprises 14 residues. CDR1 is LNHNV and CDR2 is YYDKDF in the germline V gene (reference sequence). The CDR3 DNA follows: TGTGCCACCAAGGGGTCTCCGGACAACTACGAGCAGTACTTC. Translated: CATKGSPDNYEQYF. The whole variable domain, filled in from reference TRBV15 and TRBJ2-7, reads DAMVIQNPRYQVTQFGKPVTLSCSQTLNHNVMYWYQQKSSQAPKLLFHYYDKDFNNEADTPDNFQSRRPNTSFCFLDIRSPGLGDTAMYLCATKGSPDNYEQYFGPGTRLTVT.

The chain couples TRBV7-3 to TRBJ2-7, with TRBD1 as a possible D gene (5 bases). The V gene lost 5 bases and the J gene lost 6 bases, with 14 bases spanning the gap. Germline values: CDR1 SGHTA, CDR2 FQGTGA. This CDR3 is 13 amino acids long. The CDR3, as DNA: TGTGCCAGCAGCATGCCAGGGATCGGCGAGCAGTACTTC. Translation: CASSMPGIGEQYF.

The CDR3 here is CASSSQSVGGELFF. CDR3 bases: TGTGCCAGCAGTTCCCAGTCCGTGGGGGGGGAGCTGTTTTTT. The chain uses TRBV28 and TRBJ2-2; D ambiguous. In germline, CDR1 is MDHEN, CDR2 SYDVKM. Trimming took off 4 bases at V and 8 bases at J, with 14 bases between the two ends. This CDR3 spans 14 amino acids.

This chain uses TRBV4-1 with TRBJ2-3; 12 nucleotides line up with TRBD2. V shed 0 bases, J shed 4 bases, and the junction held 5 bases outside the gene matches. This CDR3 is built from 17 residues. CDR1 is MGHRA and CDR2 is YSYEKL in the germline V gene. CDR3 nucleotides: TGCGCCAGCAGCCAAGACTCACTAGCGGGGGGATCAGATACGCAGTATTTT. Its translation is CASSQDSLAGGSDTQYF.

The J gene is TRBJ2-7, the V gene TRBV7-8, with TRBD2 matching 7 bases. This CDR3 contains 15 residues. With V trimmed by 4 bases and J by 2 bases, 8 bases remained unmatched. Per germline, CDR1 SGHVS and CDR2 FQNEAQ. CDR3 nucleotide sequence: TGTGCCAGCAGCTACCGCGGGGGAACGGCCTACGAGCAGTACTTC. It is translated as CASSYRGGTAYEQYF.

This chain joins TRBV25-1 and TRBJ2-1; D possibly corresponds to TRBD1 (6 bases). The CDR3 length is 11 residues. Germline V lookup: CDR1 MGHDK, CDR2 SYGVNS. V lost 10 bases, J lost 8 bases, and 12 bases lay in between. The DNA for the CDR3 is TGTGCCATCGGGACATTTGATGAGCAGTTCTTC. Its protein is CAIGTFDEQFF.

This clonotype turned up a few times. The chain combines TRBV28 with TRBJ2-7; 7 positions match TRBD2. J was trimmed by 4 bases and V by 3 bases; bases with no gene match: 9. This CDR3 spans 15 amino acids. In germline, CDR1 is MDHEN, CDR2 SYDVKM. The CDR3 here is CASSFVSGTHYEQYF. CDR3 nucleotide sequence: TGTGCCAGCAGTTTTGTAAGCGGGACCCATTACGAGCAGTACTTC.

The sample holds a few counts of this clonotype. The chain carries TRBV9 and TRBJ1-2; the D gene is possibly TRBD1 (5 bases). Germline loops: CDR1 SGDLS, CDR2 YYNGEE. V lost 6 bases to trimming and J lost 6 bases, with 18 bases between them. The CDR3 has 14 residues. CDR3: CASTETGTENGYTF. CDR3 coding DNA: TGTGCCAGCACCGAAACCGGGACGGAAAATGGCTACACCTTC.